The subject of this entry is one TCR beta chain. Its antigen is not known. Germline CDR1 and CDR2: SNHLY and FYNNEI. The CDR3 sequence is 14 residues long. V lost 7 bases, J lost 3 bases, and 6 bases stayed unmatched. The data were obtained in a study of blood T cells in healthy people across ages. Notes on the study in general: PBMCs were not sorted, which prevented a conclusive comparison of naive versus antigen-experienced cells.

With a J-beta primer mix and a sample-barcoded 5' primer, a second PCR ran roughly 6 to 11 cycles. Per-sample output comprised a minimum of 2.5 million paired-end reads containing CDR3. Via MiXCR, TCRdb re-called the 5' RACE reads, giving one row per CDR3 protein. The table records roughly 1.9 million distinct CDR3 sequences, about two fifths of them present only once. The chain uses TRBV2 and TRBJ1-5, with TRBD1 matching 7 bases. Source material: blood. The source is a human donor in good health. The chain's CDR3 is CASNQQGYNQPQHF. For the CDR3, the DNA is TGTGCCAGCAACCAACAGGGGTACAATCAGCCCCAGCATTTT.